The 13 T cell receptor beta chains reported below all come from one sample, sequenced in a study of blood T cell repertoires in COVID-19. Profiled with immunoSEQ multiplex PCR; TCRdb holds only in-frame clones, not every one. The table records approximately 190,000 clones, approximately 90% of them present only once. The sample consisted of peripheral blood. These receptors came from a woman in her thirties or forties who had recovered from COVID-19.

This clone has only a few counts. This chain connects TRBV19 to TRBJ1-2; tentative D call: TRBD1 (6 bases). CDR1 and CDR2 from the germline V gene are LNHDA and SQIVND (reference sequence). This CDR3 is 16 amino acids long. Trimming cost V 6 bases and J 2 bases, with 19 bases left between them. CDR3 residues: CASRAPEQGTNYGYTF. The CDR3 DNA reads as TGTGCCAGTAGGGCCCCGGAGCAGGGGACAAACTATGGCTACACCTTC.

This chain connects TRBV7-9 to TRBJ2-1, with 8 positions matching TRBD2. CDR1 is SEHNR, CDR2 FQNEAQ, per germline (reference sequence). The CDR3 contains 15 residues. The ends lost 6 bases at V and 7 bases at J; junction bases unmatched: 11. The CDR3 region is CASRPLEREWNEQFF. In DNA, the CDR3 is TGTGCCAGCAGACCCCTTGAGCGGGAGTGGAATGAGCAGTTCTTC.

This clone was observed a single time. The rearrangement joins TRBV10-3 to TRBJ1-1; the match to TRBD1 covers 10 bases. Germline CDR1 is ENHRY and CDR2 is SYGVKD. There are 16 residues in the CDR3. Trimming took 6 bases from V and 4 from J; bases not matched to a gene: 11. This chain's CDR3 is CAISQTGQGSSTEAFF. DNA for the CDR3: TGTGCCATCAGCCAAACGGGACAGGGGTCGAGCACTGAAGCTTTCTTT.

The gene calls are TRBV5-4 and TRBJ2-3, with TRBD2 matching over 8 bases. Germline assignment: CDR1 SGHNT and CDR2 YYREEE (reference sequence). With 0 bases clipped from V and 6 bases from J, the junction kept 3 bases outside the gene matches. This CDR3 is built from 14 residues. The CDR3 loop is CASSLATSVDTQYF. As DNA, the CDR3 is TGTGCCAGCAGCTTGGCGACTAGCGTGGATACGCAGTATTTT.

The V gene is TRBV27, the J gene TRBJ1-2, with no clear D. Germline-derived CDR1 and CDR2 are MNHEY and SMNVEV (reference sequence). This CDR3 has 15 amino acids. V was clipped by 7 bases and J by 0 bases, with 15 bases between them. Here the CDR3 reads CASTQGGITNYGYTF. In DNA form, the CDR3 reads TGTGCCAGCACCCAAGGCGGGATAACTAACTATGGCTACACCTTC.

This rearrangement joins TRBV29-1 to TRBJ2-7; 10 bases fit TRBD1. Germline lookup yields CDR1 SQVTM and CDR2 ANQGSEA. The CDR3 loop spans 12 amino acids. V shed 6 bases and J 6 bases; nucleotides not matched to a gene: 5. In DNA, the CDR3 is TGCAGCGTCCGGGACAGGGGAGGCGAGCAGTACTTC. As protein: CSVRDRGGEQYF.

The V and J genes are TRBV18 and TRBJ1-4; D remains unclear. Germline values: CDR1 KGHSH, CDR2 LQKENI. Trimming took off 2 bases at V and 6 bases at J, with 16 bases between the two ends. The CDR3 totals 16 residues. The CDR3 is CASSPSLEIRDEKLFF. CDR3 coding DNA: TGTGCCAGCTCACCAAGTTTAGAGATTCGGGATGAAAAACTGTTTTTT.

CDR3 bases: TGCGCCAGCAGCACTGACAACCGCTCCTACGAGCAGTACTTC. Protein sequence: CASSTDNRSYEQYF. The chain links TRBV5-1 to TRBJ2-7, with D unresolved. The CDR3 is 14 residues long. V lost 4 bases and J lost 0, with 11 bases in between. In germline, CDR1 is SGHRS, CDR2 YFSETQ.

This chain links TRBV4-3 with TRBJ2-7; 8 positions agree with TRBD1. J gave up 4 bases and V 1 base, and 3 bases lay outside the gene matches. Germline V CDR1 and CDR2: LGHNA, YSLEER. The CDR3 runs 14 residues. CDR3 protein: CASSQGQGWYEQYF. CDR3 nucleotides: TGCGCCAGCAGCCAAGGACAGGGGTGGTACGAGCAGTACTTC.

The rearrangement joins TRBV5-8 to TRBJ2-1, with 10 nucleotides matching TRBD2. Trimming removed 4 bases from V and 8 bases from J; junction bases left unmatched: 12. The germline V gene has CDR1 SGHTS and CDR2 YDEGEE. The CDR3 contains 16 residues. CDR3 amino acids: CASSQTGTSVWYEQFF. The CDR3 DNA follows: TGTGCCAGCAGCCAGACCGGGACTAGCGTATGGTATGAGCAGTTCTTC.

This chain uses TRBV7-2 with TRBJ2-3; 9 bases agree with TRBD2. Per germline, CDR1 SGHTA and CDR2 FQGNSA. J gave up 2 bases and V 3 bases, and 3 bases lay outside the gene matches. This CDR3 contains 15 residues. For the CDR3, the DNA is TGTGCCAGCAGCTTTCTAGCGGGACACACAGATACGCAGTATTTT. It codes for CASSFLAGHTDTQYF.

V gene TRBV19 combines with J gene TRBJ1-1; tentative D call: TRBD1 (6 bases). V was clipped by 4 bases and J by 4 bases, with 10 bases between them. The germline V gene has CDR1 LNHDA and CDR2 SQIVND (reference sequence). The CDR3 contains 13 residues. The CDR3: CASSTRDTTEAFF. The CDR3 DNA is TGTGCCAGTAGTACCCGGGACACCACTGAAGCTTTCTTT.

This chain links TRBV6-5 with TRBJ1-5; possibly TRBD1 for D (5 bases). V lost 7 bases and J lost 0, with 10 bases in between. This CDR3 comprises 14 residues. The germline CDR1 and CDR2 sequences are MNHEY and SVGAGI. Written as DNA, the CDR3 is TGTGCCAGCAAAGGCGGGGGTAGCAATCAGCCCCAGCATTTT. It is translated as CASKGGGSNQPQHF.